Sequencing of this T cell receptor (beta chain) was carried out in a study of blood T cells in healthy people across ages. Study conclusions and caveats: Greater diversity and more naive CD4+ cells were seen in long-lived donors than in aged donors. Researchers report that TCR beta diversity correlated strongly with naive T cell percentage.

On this clonotype: The target antigen is unknown.

In terms of origin and age, donors were healthy Caucasian individuals from Russia aged roughly 6 to 100. Whenever a sample was processed, at least 6 million PBMCs were isolated. Then a second PCR, running roughly 7 to 11 cycles, was carried out with a sample-barcoded 5' primer and a J-beta primer mix. TCRdb re-called the 5' RACE reads with MiXCR, one entry per CDR3 protein. Found here are 750,000 or so distinct CDR3 sequences, 20% to 25% of them singletons; the top ten hold roughly 9%. This same sample was also part of a study on T cells of mothers and their children.

This clonotype originated in a boy aged 5-17 years in good health. Sequencing was done on a sample of blood.

For the CDR3, the DNA is TGTGCCAGCAGCTTAGCCAGTTCAGCCCGGGATGGCGGGGAGCTGTTTTTT. It encodes CASSLASSARDGGELFF. The chain links TRBV7-8 to TRBJ2-2, with D maybe TRBD2 (5 bases). V was shortened by 0 bases and J by 7 bases, with 18 bases between the two germline ends. Per the germline V gene, CDR1 is SGHVS and CDR2 is FQNEAQ. The CDR3 loop spans 17 amino acids.